Below, 26 T cell receptor beta chains from the same sample are listed, as sequenced in a study of early T cells in non-severe SARS-CoV-2 infection. TCRdb itself ran the 5' RACE reads through MiXCR, one entry per CDR3 protein. This sample carries approximately 66,000 distinct CDR3 sequences, about 12% of them seen once, and the ten largest clones take 4.5% to 6.5%. Sequenced material: whole blood. The receptor set was obtained from an adult who was a healthcare worker with PCR-confirmed SARS-CoV-2 infection or an uninfected control (not recorded which).

The table lists this clonotype with a few counts. V usage is TRBV5-1 and J usage is TRBJ1-1, with 7 bases that match TRBD1. Germline values: CDR1 SGHRS, CDR2 YFSETQ. Trimming took 4 bases from V and 8 from J; bases not matched to a gene: 11. The CDR3 runs 14 residues. CDR3 in amino acids: CASSVGTAGLEAFF. The CDR3 DNA reads as TGCGCCAGCAGCGTTGGGACAGCGGGCCTAGAAGCTTTCTTT.

This chain joins TRBV20-1 and TRBJ2-3, with 9 bases aligning to TRBD2. This CDR3 region has 14 residues. The germline V gene has CDR1 DFQATT and CDR2 SNEGSKA (reference sequence). The CDR3 loop reads CRASSGERTDTQYF. Written as DNA, the CDR3 is TGCAGGGCTTCTAGCGGGGAACGCACAGATACGCAGTATTTT.

This clonotype was found many times. The rearrangement links TRBV3-1 to TRBJ2-2; D uncertain. This CDR3 comprises 13 residues. The V end was cut by 1 base, the J end by 10 bases, with 10 bases between. From germline, CDR1 is LGHDT and CDR2 YNNKEL (reference sequence). The CDR3 protein is CASSQVIPKELFF. CDR3 nucleotide sequence: TGTGCCAGCAGCCAAGTTATTCCGAAGGAGCTGTTTTTT.

This clonotype was observed many times. The gene calls are TRBV14 and TRBJ2-7, with D perhaps matching TRBD2 (6 bases). The V end lost 4 bases, the J end lost 4 bases, and 20 bases lay between the germline ends. This CDR3 has 16 residues. Germline CDR1 and CDR2: SGHDN and FVKESK. CDR3 in DNA: TGTGCCAGCAGCCTCAGCATGGCGGGGTTGATTTACGAGCAGTACTTC. This translates into CASSLSMAGLIYEQYF.

Here the CDR3 reads CAISKIGTSGDEQFF. The DNA for the CDR3 is TGTGCCATCAGCAAGATCGGGACTAGCGGGGATGAGCAGTTCTTC. This chain uses TRBV10-3 with TRBJ2-1; 13 nucleotides line up with TRBD2. The trim removed 6 bases at V and 8 bases at J, leaving 7 bases unmatched. Germline V lookup: CDR1 ENHRY, CDR2 SYGVKD. This CDR3 contains 15 residues.

V gene TRBV29-1 combines with J gene TRBJ2-7, with D possibly being TRBD1 or TRBD2 (5 bases each). Germline V CDR1 and CDR2: SQVTM, ANQGSEA. This CDR3 spans 13 amino acids. Trimming removed 7 bases at V and 0 bases at J, with 13 bases between. CDR3 sequence reads: CSARDASSYEQYF. The CDR3 nucleotides are TGCAGCGCCAGGGACGCGAGCTCCTACGAGCAGTACTTC.

The chain has TRBV3-1 and TRBJ2-3; 7 nucleotides match TRBD2. Germline V lookup: CDR1 LGHDT, CDR2 YNNKEL (reference sequence). The CDR3 spans 15 residues. V trimming: 4 bases; J trimming: 2 bases; junction bases outside the gene matches: 6. Written as DNA, the CDR3 is TGTGCCAGCAGCCCGTGGGGGGGGTCCACAGATACGCAGTATTTT. It yields the protein CASSPWGGSTDTQYF.

J is TRBJ2-2 and V is TRBV5-1; D unresolved. The V gene lost 1 base and the J gene lost 1 base, with 8 bases spanning the gap. This CDR3 is built from 15 residues. Germline V lookup: CDR1 SGHRS, CDR2 YFSETQ. The CDR3 sequence is CASSLTSKNTGELFF. For the CDR3, the DNA is TGCGCCAGCAGCTTGACCAGCAAGAACACCGGGGAGCTGTTTTTT.

The chain carries TRBV9 and TRBJ2-5; 9 bases fit TRBD1. Germline CDR1 is SGDLS and CDR2 is YYNGEE. The V and J ends lost 3 bases and 4 bases, in that order; junction bases with no gene match: 7. The CDR3 is 15 amino acids. As DNA, the CDR3 is TGTGCCAGCAGCGCCCGACAGGGGGAAGGAGAGACCCAGTACTTC. Amino acid sequence: CASSARQGEGETQYF.

This clonotype occurred once. One end of the junction does not line up with germline, which may come from a read error. This chain uses TRBV6-5 with TRBJ2-3; D gene uncertain. The CDR3 sequence is 12 residues long. Germline V CDR1 and CDR2: MNHEY, SVGAGI. In DNA form, the CDR3 reads TGTGCCAGCAGTAACTCAAGAGGTACGCAGTATTTT. Translated: CASSNSRGTQYF.

Many counts were recorded for this clonotype. The rearrangement joins TRBV4-1 to TRBJ2-5; no clear D gene. This CDR3 comprises 13 residues. Per the germline V gene, CDR1 is MGHRA and CDR2 is YSYEKL. V dropped 4 bases and J dropped 2 bases, with 8 bases sitting between them. The CDR3 nucleotides are TGCGCCAGCAGCCGAGGACCTCAAGAGACCCAGTACTTC. Translation: CASSRGPQETQYF.

This rearrangement joins TRBV7-2 to TRBJ2-3; unclear D gene. The germline CDR1 and CDR2 sequences are SGHTA and FQGNSA. This CDR3 contains 12 residues. The germline V and J ends were trimmed by 5 bases and 2 bases, with 5 bases remaining between them. The CDR3 nucleotides read TGTGCCAGCAGCGAAATCACAGATACGCAGTATTTT. It encodes CASSEITDTQYF.

In its sample, this clonotype was seen many times. V and J are TRBV7-9 and TRBJ2-1; TRBD2 matches at 7 bases. V shed 11 bases, J shed 0 bases, and the junction held 19 bases outside the gene matches. CDR3 size: 18 residues. Germline V lookup: CDR1 SEHNR, CDR2 FQNEAQ (reference sequence). The CDR3 sequence: CAPAASRLAPSSYNEQFF. As DNA, the CDR3 is TGTGCCCCCGCGGCATCAAGACTAGCTCCGAGCTCCTACAATGAGCAGTTCTTC. The entire variable domain, with the rest obtained from reference TRBV7-9 and TRBJ2-1, is as follows: DTGVSQNPRHKITKRGQNVTFRCDPISEHNRLYWYRQTLGQGPEFLTYFQNEAQLEKSRLLSDRFSAERPKGSFSTLEIQRTEQGDSAMYLCAPAASRLAPSSYNEQFFGPGTRLTVL.

The rearrangement links TRBV6-2 or TRBV6-3 to TRBJ2-7; D not certain. Trimming stripped 2 bases from V and 9 bases from J, with 11 bases between. The CDR3 runs 12 residues. Germline V lookup: CDR1 MNHEY, CDR2 SVGEGT. The CDR3 sequence: CASSYVGPRQYF. The CDR3 DNA follows: TGTGCCAGCAGTTACGTCGGCCCTAGGCAGTACTTC.

The genes are TRBV18 and TRBJ2-7, with D possibly matching TRBD2 (6 bases). The CDR3 is 15 residues long. Germline values: CDR1 KGHSH, CDR2 LQKENI. Between the trimmed V and J ends, which lost 3 bases and 0 bases, there was a span of 12 bases. In DNA form, the CDR3 reads TGTGCCAGCTCACCGGGACTGCAGAGCTCCTACGAGCAGTACTTC. Encoded protein: CASSPGLQSSYEQYF.

V and J are TRBV29-1 and TRBJ2-2; no firm D call. The CDR3 consists of 11 residues. V was shortened by 7 bases and J by 5 bases, with 8 bases between the two germline ends. Germline V gene data show CDR1 as SQVTM and CDR2 as ANQGSEA. The CDR3 protein is CSALGTGELFF. In DNA, the CDR3 is TGCAGCGCCCTAGGGACCGGGGAGCTGTTTTTT.

This clonotype was counted at least ten times. The V and J genes are TRBV18 and TRBJ1-2; D is unclear. The V gene lost 1 base and the J gene lost 7 bases, with 16 bases spanning the gap. The germline CDR1 and CDR2 sequences are KGHSH and LQKENI. CDR3 size: 15 residues. CDR3 nucleotide sequence: TGTGCCAGCTCACCACTGACGGTTCGGATGGGTGGCTACACCTTC. This gives the protein CASSPLTVRMGGYTF.

This clonotype was recorded many times. The genes are TRBV5-4 and TRBJ2-7, with 7 bases matching TRBD1. This CDR3 has 15 residues. The germline V gene encodes CDR1 SGHNT and CDR2 YYREEE (reference sequence). J lost 4 bases, V lost 4 bases, and 11 bases had no gene match. The CDR3 loop reads CASSSRDSNLYEQYF. For the CDR3, the DNA is TGTGCCAGCAGCAGCCGGGACAGTAACTTGTACGAGCAGTACTTC.

There are a few counts of this clonotype. The chain links TRBV12-3 or TRBV12-4 to TRBJ2-7; 10 bases align to TRBD2. The CDR3 sequence is 15 residues long. Trimming cost V 7 bases and J 0 bases; bases outside gene matches: 6. CDR3 bases: TGTGCCAGCACTAGGACTAGCGGACCCTCCTACGAGCAGTACTTC. Protein: CASTRTSGPSYEQYF.

This clonotype came up a few times. This sequence joins TRBV6-6 and TRBJ2-2; D is tentatively TRBD1 or TRBD2 (5 bases each). V lost 0 bases and J lost 6, with 17 bases in between. The length of the CDR3 is 17 residues. Germline CDR1 is MNHNY and CDR2 is SVGAGI (reference sequence). Here the CDR3 DNA reads TGTGCCAGCAGTTACTCCGGGATGGGGGATGGAGCCGGGGAGCTGTTTTTT. Translation gives CASSYSGMGDGAGELFF.

The chain combines TRBV5-5 with TRBJ2-2; 9 nucleotides align to TRBD1. CDR1 and CDR2 (germline): SGHKS, YYEKEE (reference sequence). The CDR3 spans 15 residues. Germline trimming cut 5 bases from V and 6 bases from J; bases unmatched to any gene: 8. In DNA form, the CDR3 reads TGTGCCAGCAGGCAGGGACAGGGAACGGCCGGGGAGCTGTTTTTT. Translated, it gives CASRQGQGTAGELFF.

This clonotype came up many times. This chain links TRBV29-1 with TRBJ2-5, with 7 bases that match TRBD1. Trimming at V came to 5 bases and at J to 4 bases, leaving 7 bases not matched to a gene. This CDR3 spans 13 amino acids. CDR1 is SQVTM, CDR2 ANQGSEA, per germline. In DNA, the CDR3 is TGCAGCGTTAAAGGGACAGTGGGAGAGACCCAGTACTTC. Amino acids: CSVKGTVGETQYF.

In its sample, this clonotype was seen many times. The genes are TRBV4-3 and TRBJ2-3; D may be TRBD1 or TRBD2 (5 bases each). V lost 4 bases to trimming and J lost 1 base, with 9 bases between them. Germline-derived CDR1 and CDR2 are LGHNA and YSLEER. This CDR3 contains 14 residues. CDR3 nucleotides: TGCGCCAGCAGCCCGGGACCCGGCACAGATACGCAGTATTTT. This gives the protein CASSPGPGTDTQYF.

The chain combines TRBV5-6 with TRBJ2-7; 10 nucleotides align to TRBD1. Germline CDR1 SGHDT, CDR2 YYEEEE. V lost 2 bases, J lost 1 base, and 3 bases stayed unmatched. The CDR3 spans 15 residues. In DNA, the CDR3 is TGTGCCAGCAGCTTCCTGGGACAGGGGTCCTACGAGCAGTACTTC. Translating gives CASSFLGQGSYEQYF.

This clonotype was counted between two and nine times. The J gene is TRBJ1-6, the V gene TRBV5-6; D gene ambiguous. V lost 0 bases to trimming and J lost 10 bases, with 8 bases between them. The CDR3 totals 13 residues. The germline V gene encodes CDR1 SGHDT and CDR2 YYEEEE. The CDR3 here is CASSLVGKSPLHF. As DNA, the CDR3 is TGTGCCAGCAGCTTGGTCGGGAAATCACCCCTCCACTTT.

The sample holds many counts of this clonotype. J is TRBJ2-7 and V is TRBV9; a weak D match, TRBD1 (5 bases). V gave up 4 bases and J gave up 6 bases, with 20 bases separating them. Germline assignment: CDR1 SGDLS and CDR2 YYNGEE. The CDR3 sequence is 15 residues long. CDR3 region: CASSTGGPYAIEQYF. CDR3 bases: TGTGCCAGCAGCACAGGTGGACCATATGCCATCGAGCAGTACTTC.